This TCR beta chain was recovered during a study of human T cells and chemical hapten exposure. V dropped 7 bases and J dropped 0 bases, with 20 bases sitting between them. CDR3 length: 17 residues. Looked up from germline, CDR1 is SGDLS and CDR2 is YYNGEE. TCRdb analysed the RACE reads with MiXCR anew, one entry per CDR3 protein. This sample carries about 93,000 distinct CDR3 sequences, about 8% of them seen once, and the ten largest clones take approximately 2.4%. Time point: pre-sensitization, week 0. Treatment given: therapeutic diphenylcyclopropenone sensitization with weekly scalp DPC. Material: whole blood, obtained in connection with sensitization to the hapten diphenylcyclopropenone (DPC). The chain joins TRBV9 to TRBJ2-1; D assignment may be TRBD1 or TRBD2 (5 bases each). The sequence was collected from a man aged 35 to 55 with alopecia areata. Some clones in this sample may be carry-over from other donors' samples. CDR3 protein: CASSLGRGFSSYNEQFF. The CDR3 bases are TGTGCCAGCTCCCTGGGCCGGGGCTTCAGCTCCTACAATGAGCAGTTCTTC.